Below, one T cell receptor beta chain is given with its context. There is no known antigen for this receptor. Per-base qualities were not stored, and no clone one base away is much larger. TCR beta CDR3 regions were amplified from genomic DNA with the immunoSEQ assay, a bias-controlled multiplex PCR using V- and J-specific primers. A second PCR step added a proprietary barcode and Illumina adapter sequences to the CDR3 amplicons. An Illumina MiSeq instrument was used to sequence the CDR3 libraries. In the original analysis: Export and quality control were handled in immunoSEQ Analyzer 3.0, while downstream analyses relied on R Bioconductor and Immunarch. Only productive rearrangements in the normalized downsampled data set were used to calculate repertoire metrics. In the normalized cohort, a clonotype counted as pathologically expanded if the clonotype was larger than 5 templates. The Inverse Simpson Index was used to measure repertoire diversity. CMV-specificity analyses were carried out on the non-normalized data set to capture all clonotypes. The source is immuneACCESS, and TCRdb retained only in-frame sequences with V and J called. Part of the clones is not carried over; for the studies checked, unresolved V genes explain less than half of this, and the remainder is unexplained. V, J and clone size are those of that table, while D and trimming were read from the DNA. The sample table shows fewer than 80,000 clones, and just under 95% are seen once. The top ten clones comprise around 1.5% of the sample.

The data derive from a study of T cell clonotyping in hematopoietic cell transplantation listed by TCRdb under 2021. With regard to the full study: In the study, more than 120 blood samples were gathered from roughly 35 consecutive transplant recipients and their related donors. Recruitment of patients was conducted between late 2015 and 2017, and follow-up was continued until late 2020 or death.

In the germline V gene, CDR1 corresponds to SNHLY and CDR2 to FYNNEI. The CDR3, from cysteine to phenylalanine, totals 13 residues. The read is trimmed to its CDR3 DNA, 39 bases read in frame from base 1. The V end loses 8 bases and the J end loses 4 bases, and a stretch of 14 bases separates them. Blood samples for TCR beta sequencing were given by related transplant donors. Using Nuclei Lysis Solution, genomic DNA was extracted from unfractionated peripheral blood mononuclear cells that were either fresh or cryopreserved. Study-wide conclusions, independent of this receptor: Broader posttransplant TCR repertoire diversity was predicted by donor and pretransplant recipient Inverse Simpson Index values. Recipient TCR diversity fell after transplant, with pathologically expanded clonotypes rising progressively from day 30 to day 180. Only a small fraction of recipient repertoires overlapped donor repertoires, with over 95% appearing de novo at the given depth. The sample size was limited, and because cells were not sorted, the contributions of CD4 and CD8 repertoires could not be separated.

Sequenced input: peripheral blood mononuclear cells. The V and J segments used are TRBV2 and TRBJ1-1, and the D gene may be TRBD1, 5 bases matching. This receptor was obtained from a man aged 45-65 years in good health. Some clones in this sample may be carry-over from other donors' samples. The nucleotide sequence is given as TGTGCCAGCTCGCGGGACTTGGGCACTGAAGCTTTCTTT. Its protein reads: CASSRDLGTEAFF. Outside the CDR3, residues come from the reference TRBV2 and TRBJ1-1 proteins, so the full variable domain is: EPEVTQTPSHQVTQMGQEVILRCVPISNHLYFYWYRQILGQKVEFLVSFYNNEISEKSEIFDDQFSVERPDGSNFTLKIRSTKLEDSAMYFCASSRDLGTEAFFGQGTRLTVV.